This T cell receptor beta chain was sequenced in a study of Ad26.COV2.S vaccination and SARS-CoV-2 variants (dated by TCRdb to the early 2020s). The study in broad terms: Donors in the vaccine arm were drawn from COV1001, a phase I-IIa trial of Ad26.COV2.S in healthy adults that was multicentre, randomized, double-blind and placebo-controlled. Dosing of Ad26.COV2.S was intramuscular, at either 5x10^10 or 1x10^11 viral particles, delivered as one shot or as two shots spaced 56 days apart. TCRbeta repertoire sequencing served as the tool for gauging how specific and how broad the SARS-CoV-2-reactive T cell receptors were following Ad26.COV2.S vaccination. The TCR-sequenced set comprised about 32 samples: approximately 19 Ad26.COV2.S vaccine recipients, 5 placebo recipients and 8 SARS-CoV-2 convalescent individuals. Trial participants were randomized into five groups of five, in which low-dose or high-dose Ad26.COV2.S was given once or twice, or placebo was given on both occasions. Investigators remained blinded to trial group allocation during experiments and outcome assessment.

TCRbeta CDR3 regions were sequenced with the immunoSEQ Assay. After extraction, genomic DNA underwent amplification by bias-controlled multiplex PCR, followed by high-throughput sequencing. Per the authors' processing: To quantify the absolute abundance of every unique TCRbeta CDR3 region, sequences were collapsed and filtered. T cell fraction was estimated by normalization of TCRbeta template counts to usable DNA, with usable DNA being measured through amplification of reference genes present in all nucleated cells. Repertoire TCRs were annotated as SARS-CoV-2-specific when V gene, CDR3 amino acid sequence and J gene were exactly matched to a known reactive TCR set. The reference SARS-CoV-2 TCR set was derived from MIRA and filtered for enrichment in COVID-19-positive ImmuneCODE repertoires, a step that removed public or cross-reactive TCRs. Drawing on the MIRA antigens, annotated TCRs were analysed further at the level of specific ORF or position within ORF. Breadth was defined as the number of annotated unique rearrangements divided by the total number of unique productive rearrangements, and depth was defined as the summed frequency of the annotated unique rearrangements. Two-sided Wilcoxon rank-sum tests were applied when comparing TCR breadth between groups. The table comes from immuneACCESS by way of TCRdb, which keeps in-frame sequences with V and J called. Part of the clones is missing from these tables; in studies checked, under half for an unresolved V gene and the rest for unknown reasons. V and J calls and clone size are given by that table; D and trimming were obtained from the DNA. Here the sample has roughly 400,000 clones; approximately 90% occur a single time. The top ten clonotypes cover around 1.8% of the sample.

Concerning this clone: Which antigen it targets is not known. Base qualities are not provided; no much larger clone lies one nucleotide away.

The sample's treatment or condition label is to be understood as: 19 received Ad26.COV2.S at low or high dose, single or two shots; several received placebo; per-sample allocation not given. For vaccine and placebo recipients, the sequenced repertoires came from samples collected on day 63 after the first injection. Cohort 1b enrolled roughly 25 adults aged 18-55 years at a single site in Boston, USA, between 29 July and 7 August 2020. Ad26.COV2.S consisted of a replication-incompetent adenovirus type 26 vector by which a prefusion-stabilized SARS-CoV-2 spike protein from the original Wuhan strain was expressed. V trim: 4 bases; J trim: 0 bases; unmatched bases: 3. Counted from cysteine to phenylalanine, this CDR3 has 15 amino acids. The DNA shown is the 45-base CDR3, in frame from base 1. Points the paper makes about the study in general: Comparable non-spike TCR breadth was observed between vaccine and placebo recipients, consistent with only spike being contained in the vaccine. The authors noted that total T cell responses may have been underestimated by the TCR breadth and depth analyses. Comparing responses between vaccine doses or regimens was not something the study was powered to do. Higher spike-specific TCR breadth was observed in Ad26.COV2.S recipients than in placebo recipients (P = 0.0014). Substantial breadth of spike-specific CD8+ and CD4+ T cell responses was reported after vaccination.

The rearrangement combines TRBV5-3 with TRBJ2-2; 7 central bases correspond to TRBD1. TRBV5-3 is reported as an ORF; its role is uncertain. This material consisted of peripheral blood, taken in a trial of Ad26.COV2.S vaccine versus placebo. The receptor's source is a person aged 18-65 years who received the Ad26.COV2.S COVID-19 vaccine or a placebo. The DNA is TGTGCCAGAAGCCCGGGACAGCCGAACACCGGGGAGCTGTTTTTT. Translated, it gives CARSPGQPNTGELFF.